A single T cell receptor beta chain is shown here with its context. Its matching antigen is unknown. With 5 bases clipped from V and 1 base from J, the junction kept 11 bases outside the gene matches. The germline gives CDR1 LNHNV, CDR2 YYDKDF (reference sequence). This CDR3 contains 18 residues. The source of the sample is a study of T cell responses to AZD1222 COVID-19 vaccine. Study-wide findings and caveats: Repertoire sampling was restricted to post-peak T cell response timepoints.

Profiled with immunoSEQ multiplex PCR; TCRdb holds only in-frame clones, not every one. This table holds 110,000 to 150,000 clones, approximately 95% found once. Here the sequenced sample was peripheral blood, taken on day 0 of MenACWY control vaccination. This TCR came from an adult in good health. The gene calls are TRBV15 and TRBJ2-5, with 12 bases that match TRBD2. This CDR3 reads CATSFSPPGLAGQETQYF. The CDR3 bases are TGTGCCACCAGCTTCTCCCCCCCGGGACTAGCGGGCCAAGAGACCCAGTACTTC.